This T cell receptor beta chain was found in a study of T cell repertoires in cytomegalovirus infection. Study observations and caveats: CMV-specific TCR beta clonotypes restricted by HLA-C dominated the ex vivo response. Summed public TCR beta family frequency identified CMV carriers bearing the relevant HLA.

One entry per CDR3 protein, called by TCRdb with MiXCR from the reads. The sample holds approximately 630,000 distinct CDR3 sequences, approximately 24% seen once. This CDR3 has 15 amino acids. Germline lookup yields CDR1 SGHNT and CDR2 YYREEE (reference sequence). V lost 3 bases and J lost 5; bases outside the gene matches: 7. Points on this clonotype: Antigen unknown.

This TCR derives from a human donor in good health (CMV status not recorded). Some clones in this sample may be carry-over from other donors' samples. Sample: CD8+ T cells from PBMCs. This rearrangement joins TRBV5-4 to TRBJ2-7, with TRBD1 identical over 11 bases. The CDR3 DNA follows: TGTGCCAGCAGCTGGGGGACAGGGGGTAAGAACGAGCAGTACTTC. Its protein product is CASSWGTGGKNEQYF.